The rows below give T cell receptor beta chains drawn from one sample of a study of breast tumors, draining lymph nodes, adjacent tissues. MiXCR was run by TCRdb on the multiplex PCR reads, yielding one entry per CDR3 protein. This table has 75,000 to 100,000 distinct CDR3 sequences, roughly a fifth appearing once. Sequenced sample: axillary lymph node tissue. These receptors all stem from a female donor with breast cancer. Some clones in this sample may be carry-over from other donors' samples. CDR3s include the opening cysteine and the closing phenylalanine or tryptophan. The D gene is left open where the match is weak. The listing skips clone size in some rows; elsewhere it reads once, few, many or a size class.

j_gene	abundance	v_gene	d_gene	CDR3nt	CDR3aa
TRBJ1-4	NA	TRBV28	NA	TGTGCCAGCAGTTCGAGGGGGGGGGATGAAAAACTGTTTTTT	CASSSRGGDEKLFF
TRBJ2-7	many	TRBV7-8	NA	TGTGCCAGCAGCGAGAGAGGGGACCGCAGCTACGAGCAGTACTTC	CASSERGDRSYEQYF
TRBJ2-7	many	TRBV7-9	TRBD1	TGTGCCAGCAGCGGACAGGGTGACCTTAGGGAGCAGTACTTC	CASSGQGDLREQYF
TRBJ2-7	many	TRBV5-6	NA	TGTGCCAGCAGCGGGGCGGGATCCCGGTACGAGCAGTACTTC	CASSGAGSRYEQYF
TRBJ2-1	many	TRBV5-4	NA	TGTGCCGGTGCGGCTGCGACCAACTACAATGAGCAGTTCTTC	CAGAAATNYNEQFF
TRBJ2-3	many	TRBV7-9	NA	TGTGCCAGCAGCTTAGATTGGTTTGGCGAGCCGAACGCAGATACGCAGTATTTT	CASSLDWFGEPNADTQYF
TRBJ1-2	NA	TRBV28	NA	TGTGCCAGCAGTTTAGATGTGGGGGATAACTATGGCTACACCTTC	CASSLDVGDNYGYTF
TRBJ2-5	many	TRBV5-4	NA	TGTGCCAGCAGCTTAGAAGGCAGGAGACAAGAGACCCAGTACTTC	CASSLEGRRQETQYF
TRBJ2-5	NA	TRBV28	NA	TGTGCCAGCAGTTTAAAGGTGGGGGCAGCTCAAGAGACCCAGTACTTC	CASSLKVGAAQETQYF
TRBJ1-5	few	TRBV28	NA	TGTGCCAGCAGTTTCGGGGTAAGGAATCAGCCCCAGCATTTT	CASSFGVRNQPQHF
TRBJ2-2	many	TRBV7-2	NA	TGTGCCAGCAGTTCCCCCCTTTTCACCGGGGAGCTGTTTTTT	CASSSPLFTGELFF
TRBJ2-1	many	TRBV12-3/TRBV12-4	TRBD2	TGTGCCAGCAGTGATGCGACTAGCGGGAGCTCCTACAATGAGCAGTTCTTC	CASSDATSGSSYNEQFF
TRBJ2-3	NA	TRBV5-4	NA	TGTGCCAGCAGCTTGGAATGGGGCTCGATAGATACGCAGTATTTT	CASSLEWGSIDTQYF
TRBJ2-7	many	TRBV2	TRBD1	TGTGCCAGCAGTGAGGACAGGGCCTCCTACGAGCAGTACTTC	CASSEDRASYEQYF
TRBJ2-1	many	TRBV6-2/TRBV6-3	TRBD1	TGTGCCAGCGCCCGGGACAGGGGCTACAATGAGCAGTTCTTC	CASARDRGYNEQFF
TRBJ2-1	many	TRBV6-2/TRBV6-3	TRBD2	TGTGCCAGCAGTTTGGGACTAGCGGGAGATGAGCAGTTCTTC	CASSLGLAGDEQFF
TRBJ1-2	many	TRBV7-9	TRBD1	TGTGCCAGCAGCTTTAGGGGACAGGAGGGCTATGGCTACACCTTC	CASSFRGQEGYGYTF
TRBJ2-7	many	TRBV4-2	TRBD2	TGTGCCAGCAGCCAATTCCTAGCGGGTGGGGGGCACGAGCAGTACTTC	CASSQFLAGGGHEQYF
TRBJ2-7	many	TRBV3-1	NA	TGTGCCAGCAGCCAAGTGGGCAGCTACGAGCAGTACTTC	CASSQVGSYEQYF
TRBJ1-1	few	TRBV4-3	NA	TGCGCCAGCAGCCCTACCTATATGAACACTGAAGCTTTCTTT	CASSPTYMNTEAFF
TRBJ2-3	many	TRBV20-1	NA	TGCAGTGCTAGGCGGGCCGCGGGCTCCACAGATACGCAGTATTTT	CSARRAAGSTDTQYF
TRBJ1-5	many	TRBV19	NA	TGTGCCAGTCTCGGGGGGGGAGTTATGCATAGTCAGCCCCAGCATTTT	CASLGGGVMHSQPQHF
TRBJ2-1	many	TRBV6-5	NA	TGTGCCAGCAGTTACCCAGGTGTGAATGAGCAGTTCTTC	CASSYPGVNEQFF
TRBJ2-1	many	TRBV4-2	NA	TGTGCCAGCAGCCAAGATCTAGTCAATGAGCAGTTCTTC	CASSQDLVNEQFF
TRBJ2-1	many	TRBV24-1	NA	TGTGCCACCAGTGACCAGCGGGCCAGGTACAATGAGCAGTTCTTC	CATSDQRARYNEQFF
TRBJ2-1	many	TRBV5-6	TRBD2	TGTGCCAGCATCACTAGCGGGAGGGGGAATGAGCAGTTCTTC	CASITSGRGNEQFF
TRBJ2-1	many	TRBV7-3	TRBD2	TGTGCCAGCAGCTTCGGACTAGCAGCTAATGAGCAGTTCTTC	CASSFGLAANEQFF
TRBJ2-7	many	TRBV25-1	NA	TGTGCCAGCAGTGCGATGACCCCGGGGCAGTACTTC	CASSAMTPGQYF
TRBJ2-5	few	TRBV6-6	TRBD1	TGTGCCAGCAGTTACTCGAGGGACAGGGGGGTCCAAGAGACCCAGCACTTC	CASSYSRDRGVQETQHF